This TCR beta chain was found in a study of control samples from healthy donors and cancer patients. The assay was immunoSEQ multiplex PCR, and TCRdb's table has in-frame clones only and misses some. The sample gives some 150,000 clones, 96% of which show up once; approximately 0.97% is in the top ten. The V gene lost 2 bases and the J gene lost 8 bases, with 21 bases spanning the gap. This CDR3 has 15 amino acids. Germline assignment: CDR1 SQVTM and CDR2 ANQGSEA. The gene calls are TRBV29-1 and TRBJ1-2; TRBD1 might be the D (5 bases). The material sequenced was blood. The origin of this receptor is a woman under 40 in good health. The CDR3 DNA is TGCAGCGTTGAACCGGTAGCAGGGTTGGAGGAAGGCTACACCTTC. Its translation is CSVEPVAGLEEGYTF.